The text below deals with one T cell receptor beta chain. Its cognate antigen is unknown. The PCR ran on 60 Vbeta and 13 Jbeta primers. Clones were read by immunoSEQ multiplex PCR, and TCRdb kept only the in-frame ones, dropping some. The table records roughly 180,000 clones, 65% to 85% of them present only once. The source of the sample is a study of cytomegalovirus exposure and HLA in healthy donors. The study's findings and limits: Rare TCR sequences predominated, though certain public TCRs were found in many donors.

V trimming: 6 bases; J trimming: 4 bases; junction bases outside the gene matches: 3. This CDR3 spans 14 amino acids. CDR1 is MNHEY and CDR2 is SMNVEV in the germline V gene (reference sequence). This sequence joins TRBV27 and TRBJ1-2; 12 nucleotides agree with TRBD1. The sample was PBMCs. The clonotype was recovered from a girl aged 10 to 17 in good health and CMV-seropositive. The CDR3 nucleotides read TGTGCCAGCAGGCGGGACAGGGGGCTCTATGGCTACACCTTC. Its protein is CASRRDRGLYGYTF.